The present TCR beta chain was sequenced within a study of blood T cell repertoires in COVID-19. Study information: Spain, Italy and the United States supplied samples that represented acute and convalescent COVID-19. Sources were T cells, B-cell-depleted T cells, or PBMCs; the material itself was cDNA or gDNA.

Here immunoSEQ multiplex PCR was the method, and the copy in TCRdb shows in-frame clones only, minus some. The table shows 250,000 to 300,000 clones, with 80% to 90% occurring only once. Sequencing input: peripheral blood. This TCR was sampled from a woman aged 25-40 years with active or convalescent COVID-19.

CDR3 amino acids: CASSDRTYEQYF. The CDR3 DNA sequence: TGTGCCAGCTCGGACAGGACCTACGAGCAGTACTTC. This chain links TRBV2 with TRBJ2-7; 7 bases are shared with TRBD1. CDR3 length equals 12 residues. Per germline, CDR1 SNHLY and CDR2 FYNNEI. Trimming removed 8 bases from V and 2 bases from J; junction bases left unmatched: 3.